This T cell receptor (beta chain) was recovered during a study of blood T cell repertoires in COVID-19. Study information: From the United States, Italy and Spain came samples of acute and convalescent COVID-19. T cells, B-cell-depleted T cells, or PBMCs supplied cDNA or gDNA.

Per the original data handling: Estimation of nucleated cell counts was performed using reference gene primer amplification. Method: immunoSEQ multiplex PCR; TCRdb's copy keeps in-frame clones and lacks some. That table supplies the V and J calls and clone size; D and trimming were determined from the DNA. The profile shows around 120,000 clones, around 87% of them singletons. Per the germline V gene, CDR1 is LGHNT and CDR2 is FRNRAP. The CDR3 length is 14 residues. Trimming removed 3 bases at V and 8 bases at J, with 11 bases between. The sample taken for sequencing was peripheral blood. The gene calls are TRBV12-5 and TRBJ1-6; the D gene is possibly TRBD1 (5 bases). The sequence was collected from a woman aged 70 to 79 with acute or convalescent COVID-19. CDR3 residues: CASGLSRGDSPLHF. The CDR3 nucleotides read TGTGCTAGTGGTTTAAGTAGGGGCGATTCACCCCTCCACTTT.